This is a list of T cell receptor beta chains from one sample in a study of blood T cells in healthy people across ages. One entry per CDR3 protein results from TCRdb running MiXCR on the 5' RACE reads. The profile shows hundreds of thousands of distinct CDR3 sequences, roughly half of them singletons. Material: blood. Receptors were obtained from a woman of 80 years or more in good health. Each CDR3 is given with its conserved first and last residue. Each record gives: V gene, J gene, D gene, CDR3 length, clone size, CDR3 protein, CDR3 DNA. A D gene is named only where the DNA matches it firmly. A row's size may be missing; if present it is once, few, many or a size class.

v_gene: TRBV20-1; j_gene: TRBJ2-3; d_gene: TRBD2; len: 13; abundance: many; CDR3aa: CSRTSGALDTQYF; CDR3nt: TGCAGTCGGACTAGCGGGGCCTTAGATACGCAGTATTTT
v_gene: TRBV5-1; j_gene: TRBJ2-1; d_gene: TRBD2; len: 14; abundance: few; CDR3aa: CASSLRRGANEQFF; CDR3nt: TGCGCCAGCAGCTTGAGGCGGGGGGCCAATGAGCAGTTCTTC
v_gene: TRBV20-1; j_gene: TRBJ2-5; d_gene: TRBD2; len: 15; abundance: .; CDR3aa: CSAEPLAGVGETQYF; CDR3nt: TGCAGTGCTGAACCCTTAGCGGGAGTTGGAGAGACCCAGTACTTC
v_gene: TRBV12-3/TRBV12-4; j_gene: TRBJ2-5; d_gene: .; len: 14; abundance: .; CDR3aa: CASRSPGARETQYF; CDR3nt: TGTGCCAGCAGAAGCCCGGGGGCTCGGGAGACCCAGTACTTC
v_gene: TRBV3-1; j_gene: TRBJ1-2; d_gene: .; len: 16; abundance: few; CDR3aa: CASSQDLVAANYGYTF; CDR3nt: TGTGCCAGCAGCCAAGACCTTGTGGCGGCCAACTATGGCTACACCTTC
v_gene: TRBV6-5; j_gene: TRBJ2-1; d_gene: .; len: 13; abundance: .; CDR3aa: CASSYTVQERRFF; CDR3nt: TGTGCCAGCAGTTACACCGTACAAGAACGGCGGTTCTTC
v_gene: TRBV28; j_gene: TRBJ2-3; d_gene: TRBD2; len: 15; abundance: many; CDR3aa: CASSLAAGGPGTQYF; CDR3nt: TGTGCCAGCAGTTTGGCAGCGGGAGGGCCCGGTACGCAGTATTTT
v_gene: TRBV3-1; j_gene: TRBJ2-7; d_gene: TRBD2; len: 16; abundance: many; CDR3aa: CASSYYGGLSSYEQYF; CDR3nt: TGTGCCAGCAGTTATTATGGGGGACTATCTTCCTACGAGCAGTACTTC
v_gene: TRBV6-5; j_gene: TRBJ2-3; d_gene: TRBD2; len: 16; abundance: many; CDR3aa: CASSRLAGGHTDTQYF; CDR3nt: TGTGCCAGCAGCCGACTAGCGGGGGGCCACACAGATACGCAGTATTTT
v_gene: TRBV12-3/TRBV12-4; j_gene: TRBJ1-5; d_gene: .; len: 15; abundance: .; CDR3aa: CANSPRHYSNQPQHF; CDR3nt: TGTGCCAACAGCCCTAGGCACTATAGCAATCAGCCCCAGCATTTT
v_gene: TRBV28; j_gene: TRBJ1-2; d_gene: .; len: 13; abundance: many; CDR3aa: CASSLEAFHGYTF; CDR3nt: TGTGCCAGCAGTTTAGAGGCCTTCCATGGCTACACCTTC
v_gene: TRBV6-2/TRBV6-3; j_gene: TRBJ1-1; d_gene: .; len: 15; abundance: .; CDR3aa: CASSLRGSANTEAFF; CDR3nt: TGTGCCAGCAGTTTACGGGGATCAGCGAACACTGAAGCTTTCTTT
v_gene: TRBV9; j_gene: TRBJ2-1; d_gene: .; len: 14; abundance: many; CDR3aa: CASSVREWGDEQFF; CDR3nt: TGTGCCAGCAGCGTAAGGGAATGGGGGGATGAGCAGTTCTTC
v_gene: TRBV25-1; j_gene: TRBJ2-7; d_gene: .; len: 14; abundance: .; CDR3aa: CASSEWQGTDEQYF; CDR3nt: TGTGCCAGCAGTGAGTGGCAGGGGACTGACGAGCAGTACTTC
v_gene: TRBV9; j_gene: TRBJ2-2; d_gene: .; len: 14; abundance: few; CDR3aa: CASSGASNTGELFF; CDR3nt: TGTGCCAGCAGCGGGGCGTCGAACACCGGGGAGCTGTTTTTT
v_gene: TRBV7-8; j_gene: TRBJ2-3; d_gene: .; len: 15; abundance: .; CDR3aa: CASGARLLGTDTQYF; CDR3nt: TGTGCCAGCGGGGCCCGGCTACTAGGCACAGATACGCAGTATTTT
v_gene: TRBV5-1; j_gene: TRBJ2-2; d_gene: .; len: 13; abundance: few; CDR3aa: CASSSYMAGELFF; CDR3nt: TGCGCCAGCAGCTCTTATATGGCCGGGGAGCTGTTTTTT
v_gene: TRBV7-9; j_gene: TRBJ1-4; d_gene: TRBD1; len: 14; abundance: .; CDR3aa: CASRSGTVNEKLFF; CDR3nt: TGTGCCAGCAGGTCCGGGACAGTAAATGAAAAACTGTTTTTT
v_gene: TRBV4-2; j_gene: TRBJ2-5; d_gene: .; len: 15; abundance: many; CDR3aa: CASSQDMGSQETQYF; CDR3nt: TGTGCCAGCAGCCAAGATATGGGGAGCCAAGAGACCCAGTACTTC
v_gene: TRBV10-3; j_gene: TRBJ2-5; d_gene: .; len: 12; abundance: .; CDR3aa: CAIKAPGTEQYF; CDR3nt: TGTGCCATCAAGGCCCCAGGGACTGAGCAGTACTTC
v_gene: TRBV6-2/TRBV6-3; j_gene: TRBJ1-5; d_gene: TRBD1; len: 12; abundance: .; CDR3aa: CASRDSRASQHF; CDR3nt: TGTGCCAGCCGGGACAGCCGTGCGTCCCAGCATTTT
v_gene: TRBV5-1; j_gene: TRBJ2-5; d_gene: TRBD2; len: 14; abundance: .; CDR3aa: CASSLYGGAETQYF; CDR3nt: TGCGCCAGCAGCTTGTACGGGGGGGCCGAGACCCAGTACTTC
v_gene: TRBV11-2; j_gene: TRBJ2-5; d_gene: TRBD2; len: 16; abundance: .; CDR3aa: CVSTFLAGGPGETQYF; CDR3nt: TGTGTCAGCACGTTCCTAGCGGGAGGTCCAGGGGAGACCCAGTACTTC
v_gene: TRBV12-3/TRBV12-4; j_gene: TRBJ1-2; d_gene: TRBD1; len: 13; abundance: few; CDR3aa: CATRDSFLPGYTF; CDR3nt: TGTGCCACCCGGGACAGTTTCCTTCCTGGCTACACCTTC
v_gene: TRBV2; j_gene: TRBJ1-2; d_gene: TRBD1; len: 15; abundance: once; CDR3aa: CASSDGDSSIYGYTF; CDR3nt: TGTGCCAGCAGTGACGGGGACAGTTCAATCTATGGCTACACCTTC
v_gene: TRBV27; j_gene: TRBJ1-5; d_gene: .; len: 15; abundance: .; CDR3aa: CASSLQGQGHQPQHF; CDR3nt: TGTGCCAGCAGTTTGCAGGGGCAGGGCCATCAGCCCCAGCATTTT
v_gene: TRBV2; j_gene: TRBJ2-2; d_gene: TRBD2; len: 17; abundance: few; CDR3aa: CASSGGRHPWATGELFF; CDR3nt: TGTGCCAGCAGTGGCGGGAGGCACCCTTGGGCCACCGGGGAGCTGTTTTTT
v_gene: TRBV6-5; j_gene: TRBJ2-6; d_gene: .; len: 21; abundance: .; CDR3aa: CASSYTLPGRPMGSGANVLTF; CDR3nt: TGTGCCAGCAGTTACACCCTACCCGGAAGGCCCATGGGGTCTGGGGCCAACGTCCTGACTTTC
v_gene: TRBV7-2; j_gene: TRBJ2-1; d_gene: .; len: 15; abundance: many; CDR3aa: CASSLWGTAYNEQFF; CDR3nt: TGTGCCAGCAGCTTATGGGGGACTGCCTACAATGAGCAGTTCTTC
v_gene: TRBV30; j_gene: TRBJ1-6; d_gene: TRBD1; len: 14; abundance: .; CDR3aa: CAWSRTGSSSPLHF; CDR3nt: TGTGCCTGGAGTCGGACAGGGAGTAGTTCACCCCTCCACTTT
v_gene: TRBV28; j_gene: TRBJ2-7; d_gene: .; len: 14; abundance: few; CDR3aa: CASSSGAPPYEQYF; CDR3nt: TGTGCCAGTTCCTCAGGGGCCCCACCCTACGAGCAGTACTTC